The 9 T cell receptor beta chains in this list originate from one sample, sequenced in a study of blood T cell repertoires in COVID-19. TCRdb's copy holds only in-frame clones and misses some; the assay was immunoSEQ multiplex PCR. Among about 430,000 clones listed, 70% to 90% were seen once. Sequenced input: PBMCs or T cells enriched from blood (not recorded which). The source of these receptors is a woman younger than 35 who had been exposed to COVID-19.

The rearrangement links TRBV3-1 (or the pseudogene TRBV3-2) to TRBJ1-1; TRBD1 matches at 10 bases. Germline V gives CDR1 LGHDT, CDR2 YNNKEL (reference sequence). Trimming at V came to 2 bases and at J to 5 bases, leaving 11 bases not matched to a gene. The CDR3 sequence is 17 residues long. The CDR3 DNA is TGTGCCAGCAGCCAACTCTTACCGGGACAGGGGAGTACTGAAGCTTTCTTT. It yields the protein CASSQLLPGQGSTEAFF.

In its sample, this clone was seen a few times. The gene calls are TRBV7-9 and TRBJ2-5; 8 bases agree with TRBD2. The CDR3 has 15 amino acids. CDR1 and CDR2 (germline): SEHNR, FQNEAQ (reference sequence). The V and J ends lost 3 bases and 5 bases, in that order; junction bases with no gene match: 8. The CDR3 sequence is CASSFGGARFETQYF. The CDR3 DNA reads TGTGCCAGCAGCTTCGGGGGGGCCCGATTCGAGACCCAGTACTTC.

In its sample, this clone was seen once. The chain uses TRBV11-2 and TRBJ1-1, with D unresolved. CDR3 size: 13 residues. V lost 0 bases and J lost 3, with 5 bases in between. Per germline, CDR1 SGHAT and CDR2 FQNNGV. The CDR3 DNA reads TGTGCCAGCAGCTTAGAGCAGTACACTGAAGCTTTCTTT. Translating it yields CASSLEQYTEAFF.

The V call is TRBV6-4, the J call TRBJ1-2, with a weak D call TRBD1 (6 bases). The CDR3 has 10 amino acids. The V end lost 8 bases, the J end lost 6 bases, and 7 bases lay between the germline ends. The germline CDR1 and CDR2 sequences are MRHNA and SNTAGT. The DNA for the CDR3 is TGTGCCAGCCACAGGGATGGCTACACCTTC. It codes for CASHRDGYTF.

This clone was detected only a few times. J is TRBJ1-5 and V is TRBV3-1 (or the pseudogene TRBV3-2); D remains ambiguous. The CDR3 is 14 amino acids. Germline CDR1 is LGHDT and CDR2 is YNNKEL (reference sequence). V lost 0 bases to trimming and J lost 5 bases, with 8 bases between them. The CDR3 region is CASSQEGGHQPQHF. As DNA, the CDR3 is TGTGCCAGCAGCCAAGAGGGCGGGCATCAGCCCCAGCATTTT.

V is TRBV27 and J is TRBJ2-1, with 9 bases identical to TRBD2. Trimming took 3 bases from V and 10 from J; bases not matched to a gene: 4. The length of the CDR3 is 13 residues. From germline, CDR1 is MNHEY and CDR2 SMNVEV (reference sequence). The CDR3 DNA reads TGTGCCAGCAGTTTGGGAACTAGCGGGGAGCAGTTCTTC. This codes for CASSLGTSGEQFF.

This chain joins TRBV11-2 and TRBJ2-7, with a possible D match to TRBD2 (5 bases). Germline V gene data show CDR1 as SGHAT and CDR2 as FQNNGV. V lost 7 bases, J lost 6 bases, and 22 bases lay in between. This CDR3 is 15 amino acids long. CDR3 amino acids: CASTREASSKTEQYF. The CDR3 bases are TGTGCCAGCACCCGGGAAGCTAGCTCTAAAACCGAGCAGTACTTC.

The chain is built from TRBV6-5 and TRBJ2-2; 11 bases agree with TRBD2. V lost 4 bases to trimming and J lost 4 bases; unmatched junction nucleotides: 2. The germline V gene has CDR1 MNHEY and CDR2 SVGAGI. The CDR3 loop spans 15 amino acids. This chain's CDR3 is CASSFSGGGTGELFF. In DNA, the CDR3 is TGTGCCAGCAGTTTTAGCGGGGGGGGCACCGGGGAGCTGTTTTTT.

The gene calls are TRBV27 and TRBJ2-5; D possibly corresponds to TRBD1 (6 bases). Germline CDR1 and CDR2: MNHEY and SMNVEV (reference sequence). This CDR3 comprises 15 residues. Trimming shortened V by 5 bases and J by 5 bases, and 18 bases separated the two germline ends. The DNA of the CDR3 is TGTGCCAGCAGTCCGGGACATCAGGGGTTGGAGACCCAGTACTTC. Translating it yields CASSPGHQGLETQYF.